The rows below give T cell receptor beta chains drawn from one sample of a study of cytomegalovirus exposure and HLA in healthy donors. TCRdb's copy holds only in-frame clones and misses some; the assay was immunoSEQ multiplex PCR. This sample has roughly 180,000 clones, with around 83% found just once. The sequencing sample was made of PBMCs. The receptors derive from a girl aged 2 to 10 in good health and CMV-seropositive. The conserved cysteine and the conserved F or W are not part of the CDR3 here. The order of the fields is V gene, CDR3 protein.

>TRBV6-1
ASAPRHQAGNTIY
>TRBV5-1
ASSQGATTQYTEAF
>TRBV4-2
ASSQGLPGTGGRTDTQY
>TRBV30
AWSKRGSGTEAF
>TRBV2
ASSGQRGETQY
>TRBV29-1
SDRRDRGRAYEQY
>TRBV5-1
ASRYGTALNEKLF
>TRBV13
ASSLGGGGQPQH
>TRBV9
ASSVEGTGNTEAF
>TRBV6-1
ASSVVPTGGSYNEQF
>TRBV11-3
ASSFHLGGSSTDTQY
>TRBV6-5
ASSNLKGPDQPQH
>TRBV28
ASRLGQTHNYGYT
>TRBV21-1
ASSKDVRDTQY
>TRBV4-1
ASSQEPTANYGYT
>TRBV7-6
ASSTGAGVPNNEQF
>TRBV9
ASTPQGSSYEQY
>TRBV7-9
ASSLEGGTEAF
>TRBV6-5
ASSRQDMNTEAF
>TRBV6-5
ASSYPRGGYT
>TRBV6-1
ASSEWRNQPQH
>TRBV2
ASRTGGSNQPQH
>TRBV14
ASSLRLSPPYEQY
>TRBV5-6
ASSLGQSTGELF
>TRBV5-1
ASSGTGNTGELF
>TRBV2
ASSELRGRVNEQF
>TRBV27
ASRMGTAYEQY
>TRBV19
ASTQEQF
>TRBV13
ASSQEWGLETSEQY
>TRBV30
AWSVTPTSSIYNEQF
>TRBV12-1
ASSAILLAKNIQY
>TRBV11-3
ASSPGQGYEQY
>TRBV5-6
ASTSNPGGLNTQY
>TRBV5-1
ASTRGGQGDEQY
>TRBV7-9
ASSLGGLAGVNEQF
>TRBV7-2
ASTPEEESYEQY
>TRBV13
ASSSTRTGRNYGYT
>TRBV28
ASSLLGTGVREQY
>TRBV11-3
ASSLAGGRWNEQF
>TRBV5-5
ASSLGQQGWSETQY
>TRBV10-2
ASTGTGGGYEQY
>TRBV7-8
ASGPGREKLF
>TRBV14
ASSQGFMGAARSYEQY
>TRBV6-4
ASSDSDIGTPLH
>TRBV4-1
ASSQPLTSVYNELF